This is a list of T cell receptor beta chains from one sample in a study of shared clonotypes between healthy human individuals. Produced via immunoSEQ multiplex PCR; TCRdb's table is partial and in-frame only. The data show about 590,000 clones, around 95% seen once. Sample: naive CD8+ T cells sorted from blood. The receptors come from a woman younger than 45 in good health. The CDR3 runs from the conserved cysteine through the conserved F or W. The D gene is left open where the match is weak. Clone size, where shown, is once, few, many, or a class for clones that have expanded.

V gene	clone size	CDR3 length	J gene	D gene	CDR3 DNA	CDR3 protein
TRBV9	.	15	TRBJ1-4	.	TGTGCCAGCAGCGAAATGGGGGCGGTAGGGGAAAAACTGTTTTTT	CASSEMGAVGEKLFF
TRBV13	.	14	TRBJ2-7	.	TGTGCCAGCAGCCCTGGCGGTACCTCCTACGAGCAGTACTTC	CASSPGGTSYEQYF
TRBV6-5	.	13	TRBJ2-7	.	TGTGCCAGCAGTTACTCGGAAAGCTACGAGCAGTACTTC	CASSYSESYEQYF
TRBV11-2	.	12	TRBJ1-1	.	TGTGCCAGCAGCTTCATAATAGCTGAAGCTTTCTTT	CASSFIIAEAFF
TRBV6-5	.	16	TRBJ2-7	.	TGTGCCAGCAGTTACTCGTCCATGACACTCAGCTACGAGCAGTACTTC	CASSYSSMTLSYEQYF
TRBV27	.	13	TRBJ2-7	TRBD2	TGTGCCAGCAGTAGGGGAGGGACCCTAGAGCAGTACTTC	CASSRGGTLEQYF
TRBV28	.	15	TRBJ2-7	TRBD1	TGTGCCAGCAGTTACCGTGGACAGGGGGCCCACGAGCAGTACTTC	CASSYRGQGAHEQYF
TRBV20-1	.	11	TRBJ2-7	.	TGCAGTGCTAGGTTCTCCTACGAGCAGTACTTC	CSARFSYEQYF
TRBV29-1	once	11	TRBJ2-5	.	TGCAGCGTTGATCTCTTCGAGACCCAGTACTTC	CSVDLFETQYF
TRBV11-2	once	14	TRBJ2-2	TRBD2	TGTGCCAGCAGGGGTAGCGGGAAAGCCGAGGAGCTGTTTTTT	CASRGSGKAEELFF
TRBV21-1	.	16	TRBJ2-4	.	TGTGCCAGCAGCACCCGGGACAAGGAGCCCAAAAACATTCAGTACTTC	CASSTRDKEPKNIQYF
TRBV11-2	.	13	TRBJ1-4	TRBD1	TGTGCCAGCAGCTCAGGGGGCGATGAAAAACTGTTTTTT	CASSSGGDEKLFF
TRBV4-1	.	13	TRBJ2-1	TRBD1	TGCGCCAGCAGCCCCCCAGGGGGAAATGAGCAGTTCTTC	CASSPPGGNEQFF
TRBV9	.	15	TRBJ2-7	TRBD1	TGTGCCAGCAGCCCGACAGGGGTTGGCTCCTACGAGCAGTACTTC	CASSPTGVGSYEQYF
TRBV28	.	16	TRBJ1-5	.	TGTGCCAGCAGTTTATATGGGGTTAACCTACAAAGGCCCCAGCATTTT	CASSLYGVNLQRPQHF
TRBV2	.	16	TRBJ2-7	TRBD2	TGTGCCAGCAGTTCCGAACTAACTAGCGGGGACGACGAGCAGTACTTC	CASSSELTSGDDEQYF
TRBV7-3	.	15	TRBJ1-2	.	TGTGCCAGCAGCTTACCTCGGACGGTGCGAGTTGGCTACACCTTC	CASSLPRTVRVGYTF
TRBV12-5	.	9	TRBJ2-2	.	TGTGCTAGCGGATGGGAGCTGTTTTTT	CASGWELFF
TRBV9	.	14	TRBJ2-7	TRBD2	TGTGCCAGCAGCGGTAGCGGGAGTGACTACGAGCAGTACTTC	CASSGSGSDYEQYF
TRBV27	once	16	TRBJ2-4	.	TGTGCCAGCAGTTCCGAGATCACCCTAGCCAAAAACATTCAGTACTTC	CASSSEITLAKNIQYF
TRBV28	.	12	TRBJ1-5	.	TGTGCCAGCAGGGGATTCGGACAGCCCCAGCATTTT	CASRGFGQPQHF
TRBV10-1	once	15	TRBJ2-1	.	TGCGCCAGCAGTGAGTCTGCGGCCCTCTATAATGAGCAGTTCTTC	CASSESAALYNEQFF
TRBV5-6	.	19	TRBJ2-7	TRBD1	TGTGCCAGCAGCTTGTGGGGACAGGGAGGGACCCTGGGGTCCTACGAGCAGTACTTC	CASSLWGQGGTLGSYEQYF
TRBV19	.	15	TRBJ1-5	.	TGTGCCAGTAGTCTAAGTGCCGATAGCAATCAGCCCCAGCATTTT	CASSLSADSNQPQHF
TRBV27	.	12	TRBJ2-7	.	TGTGCCAGCACGACAGGAGGCCGGGAGCAGTACTTC	CASTTGGREQYF
TRBV14	.	16	TRBJ2-5	.	TGTGCCAGCAGCCCCGCCTTCGGGGCGGGACAAGAGACCCAGTACTTC	CASSPAFGAGQETQYF
TRBV2	.	12	TRBJ2-7	.	TGTGCCAGCAGTGTTGGTGGCTACGAGCAGTACTTC	CASSVGGYEQYF
TRBV2	.	12	TRBJ2-1	.	TGTGCCAGCAGAGCCACTTACAATGAGCAGTTCTTC	CASRATYNEQFF